This is a list of T cell receptor beta chains from one sample in a study of T cell responses to AZD1222 COVID-19 vaccine. The protocol was immunoSEQ multiplex PCR, while the TCRdb copy is restricted to in-frame clones and leaves out a portion. The sample yields roughly 51,000 clones, approximately 83% seen once. The sample here was peripheral blood, taken 28 days after the second AZD1222 dose. Every receptor here comes from an adult who received the AZD1222 COVID-19 vaccine. Each CDR3 is given with its conserved first and last residue. The size field is filled for only some rows; it gives once, few, many or a size class.

cdr3_aa	clone_size	j_call	v_call
CASSFGAGVQNNEQFF	NA	TRBJ2-1	TRBV7-3
CASSSPLGQGGDTGELFF	NA	TRBJ2-2	TRBV5-1
CASSLQQGPYEQYF	NA	TRBJ2-7	TRBV7-2
CASSPRTSGHYEQYF	once	TRBJ2-7	TRBV6-2/TRBV6-3
CASSYSKGQGYEQYF	NA	TRBJ2-7	TRBV6-5
CASSLEASGGDTDTQYF	few	TRBJ2-3	TRBV7-6
CSADRGDIQYF	NA	TRBJ2-4	TRBV20-1
CAWAPDRARELFF	NA	TRBJ2-2	TRBV30
CASSVAHQDSYEQYF	NA	TRBJ2-7	TRBV9
CASSTGIDTQYF	NA	TRBJ2-3	TRBV9
CASSESGVVTEAFF	NA	TRBJ1-1	TRBV6-1
CATLPGTGIEAFF	NA	TRBJ1-1	TRBV28
CASSPTAYSNQPQHF	NA	TRBJ1-5	TRBV6-5
CASSSRATSGSTGELFF	NA	TRBJ2-2	TRBV5-8
CASRDREWDEQFF	NA	TRBJ2-1	TRBV6-5
CASSRLRFNDEQFF	NA	TRBJ2-1	TRBV28
CASSVVVGGYNEQFF	NA	TRBJ2-1	TRBV9
CASSLRGGWEAFF	NA	TRBJ1-1	TRBV27
CASSIGGPYQETQYF	NA	TRBJ2-5	TRBV19
CATGTRVGFTDTQYF	NA	TRBJ2-3	TRBV6-6
CASSPIGAYEQYF	NA	TRBJ2-7	TRBV7-2
CASSPGQGGYGYTF	NA	TRBJ1-2	TRBV7-8
CASSLELRVISGANVLTF	NA	TRBJ2-6	TRBV5-4
CASSPLGMGLAYSYEQYF	NA	TRBJ2-7	TRBV5-1
CASSEDGRAIDTQYF	once	TRBJ2-3	TRBV2
CASSSEQGISDTQYF	NA	TRBJ2-3	TRBV25-1
CASSPKGPWEPNTEAFF	NA	TRBJ1-1	TRBV18
CASSLAGEKTQYF	few	TRBJ2-5	TRBV12-3/TRBV12-4
CASGLARSGLLAGTAYEQYF	NA	TRBJ2-7	TRBV12-5